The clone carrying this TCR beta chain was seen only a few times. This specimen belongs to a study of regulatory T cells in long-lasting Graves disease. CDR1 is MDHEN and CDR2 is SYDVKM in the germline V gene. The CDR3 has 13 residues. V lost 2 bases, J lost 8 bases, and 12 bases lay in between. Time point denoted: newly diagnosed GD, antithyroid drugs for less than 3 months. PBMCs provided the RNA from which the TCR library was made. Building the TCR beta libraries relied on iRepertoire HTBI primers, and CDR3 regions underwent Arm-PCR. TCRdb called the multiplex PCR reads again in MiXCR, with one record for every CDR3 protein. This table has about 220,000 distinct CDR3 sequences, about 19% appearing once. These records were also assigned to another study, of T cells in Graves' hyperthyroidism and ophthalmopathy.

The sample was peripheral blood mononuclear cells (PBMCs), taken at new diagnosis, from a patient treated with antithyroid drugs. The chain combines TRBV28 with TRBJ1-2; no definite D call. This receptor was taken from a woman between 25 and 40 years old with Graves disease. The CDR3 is CASSLAGLRGYTF. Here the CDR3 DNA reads TGTGCCAGCAGTTTAGCCGGCTTGCGCGGCTACACCTTC.